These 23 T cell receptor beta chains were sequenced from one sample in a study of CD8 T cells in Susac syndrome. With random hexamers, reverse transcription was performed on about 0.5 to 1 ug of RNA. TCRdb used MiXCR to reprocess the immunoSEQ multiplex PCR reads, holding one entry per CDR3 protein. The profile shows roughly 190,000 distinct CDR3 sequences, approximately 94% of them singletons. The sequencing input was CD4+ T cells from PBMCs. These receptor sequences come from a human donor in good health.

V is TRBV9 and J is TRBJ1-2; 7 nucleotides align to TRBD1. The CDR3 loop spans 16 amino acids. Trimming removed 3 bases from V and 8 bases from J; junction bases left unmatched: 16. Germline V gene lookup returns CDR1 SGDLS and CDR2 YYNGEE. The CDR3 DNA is TGTGCCAGCAGCGCGACAGGGTCGAGGGGAATTGAAGGCTACACCTTC. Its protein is CASSATGSRGIEGYTF.

The CDR3 spells CASSPGIPSYEQYF. The DNA of the CDR3 is TGTGCCAGCAGCCCAGGGATCCCTTCCTACGAGCAGTACTTC. The chain carries TRBV7-9 and TRBJ2-7; possibly TRBD1 for D (5 bases). This CDR3 is built from 14 residues. With 5 bases removed from V and 1 base from J, the gap between germline ends came to 12 bases. Germline CDR1 SEHNR, CDR2 FQNEAQ (reference sequence).

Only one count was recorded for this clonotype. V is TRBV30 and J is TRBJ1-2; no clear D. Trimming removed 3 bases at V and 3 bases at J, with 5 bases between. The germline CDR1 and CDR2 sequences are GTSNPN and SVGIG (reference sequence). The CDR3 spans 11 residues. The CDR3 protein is CAWSRDYGYTF. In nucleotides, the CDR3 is TGTGCCTGGAGCCGGGACTATGGCTACACCTTC.

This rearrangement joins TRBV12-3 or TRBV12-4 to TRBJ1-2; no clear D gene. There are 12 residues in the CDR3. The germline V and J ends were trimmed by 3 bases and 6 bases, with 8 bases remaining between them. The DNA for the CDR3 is TGTGCCAGCAGTTTTGGGGTACATGGCTACACCTTC. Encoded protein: CASSFGVHGYTF.

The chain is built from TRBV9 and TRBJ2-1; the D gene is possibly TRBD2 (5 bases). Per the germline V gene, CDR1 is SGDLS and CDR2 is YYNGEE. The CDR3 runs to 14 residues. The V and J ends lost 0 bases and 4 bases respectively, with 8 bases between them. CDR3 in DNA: TGTGCCAGCAGCGTAGAAGGAGGATACAATGAGCAGTTCTTC. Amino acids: CASSVEGGYNEQFF.

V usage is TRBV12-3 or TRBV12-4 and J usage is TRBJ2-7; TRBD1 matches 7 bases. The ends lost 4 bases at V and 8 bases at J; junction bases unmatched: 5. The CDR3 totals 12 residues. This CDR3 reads CASSSQGLQQYF. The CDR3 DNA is TGTGCCAGCAGTTCACAGGGGCTACAGCAGTACTTC.

The CDR3 sequence: CATGRETRGEQFF. The CDR3 DNA reads TGTGCCACCGGGCGGGAGACACGAGGTGAGCAGTTCTTC. The chain couples TRBV15 to TRBJ2-1; 7 bases map to TRBD2. V lost 8 bases, J lost 9 bases, and 10 bases stayed unmatched. This CDR3 is 13 amino acids long. The V gene's germline CDR1 is LNHNV and CDR2 YYDKDF (reference sequence).

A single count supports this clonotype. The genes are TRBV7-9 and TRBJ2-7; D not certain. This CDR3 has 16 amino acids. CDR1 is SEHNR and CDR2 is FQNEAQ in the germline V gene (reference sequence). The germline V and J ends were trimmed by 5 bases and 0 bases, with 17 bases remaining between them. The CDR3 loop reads CASSRGPKQPSYEQYF. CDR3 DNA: TGTGCCAGCAGCCGTGGTCCTAAACAGCCCTCCTACGAGCAGTACTTC.

The DNA of the CDR3 is TGCAGTGATGGGCGGGCCAACTACGAGCAGTACTTC. Its translation: CSDGRANYEQYF. This chain links TRBV20-1 with TRBJ2-7; the D gene is possibly TRBD2 (5 bases). The germline V gene encodes CDR1 DFQATT and CDR2 SNEGSKA (reference sequence). Trimming removed 7 bases from V and 3 bases from J, with 13 bases in between. The CDR3 covers 12 residues.

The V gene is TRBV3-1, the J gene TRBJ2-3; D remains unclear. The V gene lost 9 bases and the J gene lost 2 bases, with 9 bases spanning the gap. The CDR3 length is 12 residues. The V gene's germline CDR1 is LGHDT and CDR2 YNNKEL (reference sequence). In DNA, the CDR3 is TGTGCCAGGGACCACACCACAGATACGCAGTATTTT. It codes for CARDHTTDTQYF.

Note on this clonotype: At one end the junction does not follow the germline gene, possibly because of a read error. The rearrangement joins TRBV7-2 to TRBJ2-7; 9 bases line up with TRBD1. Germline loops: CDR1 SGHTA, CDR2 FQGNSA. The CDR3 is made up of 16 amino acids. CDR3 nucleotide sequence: TGTGCCAGCAGCGTAGCCGCCGGGACAGGGTACAACGAGCAGTACTTC. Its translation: CASSVAAGTGYNEQYF.

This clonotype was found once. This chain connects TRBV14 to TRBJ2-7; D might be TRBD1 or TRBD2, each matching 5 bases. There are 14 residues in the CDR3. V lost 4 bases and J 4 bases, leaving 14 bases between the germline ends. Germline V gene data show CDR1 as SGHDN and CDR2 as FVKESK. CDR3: CASSLGTRGYEQYF. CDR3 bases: TGTGCCAGCAGCCTGGGGACCCGCGGGTACGAGCAGTACTTC.

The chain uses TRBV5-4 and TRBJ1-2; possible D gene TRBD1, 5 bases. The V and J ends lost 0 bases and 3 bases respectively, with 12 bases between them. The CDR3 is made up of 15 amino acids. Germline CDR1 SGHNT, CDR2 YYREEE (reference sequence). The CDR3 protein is CASSLVRGRDYGYTF. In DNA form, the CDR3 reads TGTGCCAGCAGCTTGGTTCGGGGCAGGGACTATGGCTACACCTTC.

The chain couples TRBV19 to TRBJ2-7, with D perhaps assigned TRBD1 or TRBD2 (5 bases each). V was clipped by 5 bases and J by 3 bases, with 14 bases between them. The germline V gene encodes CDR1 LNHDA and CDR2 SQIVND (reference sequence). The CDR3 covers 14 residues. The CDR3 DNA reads TGTGCCAGTAGTCCCGAGGGGTACGACTACGAGCAGTACTTC. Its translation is CASSPEGYDYEQYF.

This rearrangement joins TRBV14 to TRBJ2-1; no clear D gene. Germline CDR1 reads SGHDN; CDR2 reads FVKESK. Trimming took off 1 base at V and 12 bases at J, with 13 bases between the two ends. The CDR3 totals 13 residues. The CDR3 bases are TGTGCCAGCAGCCAAGGGGTCACCGGCAGGCAGTTCTTC. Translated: CASSQGVTGRQFF. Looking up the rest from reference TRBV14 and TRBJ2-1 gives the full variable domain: EAGVTQFPSHSVIEKGQTVTLRCDPISGHDNLYWYRRVMGKEIKFLLHFVKESKQDESGMPNNRFLAERTGGTYSTLKVQPAELEDSGVYFCASSQGVTGRQFFGPGTRLTVL.

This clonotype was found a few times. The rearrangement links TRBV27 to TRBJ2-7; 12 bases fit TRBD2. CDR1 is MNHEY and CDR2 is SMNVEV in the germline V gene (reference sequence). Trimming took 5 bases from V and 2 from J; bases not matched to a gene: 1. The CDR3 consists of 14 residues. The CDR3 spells CASSRLAGAYEQYF. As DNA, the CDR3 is TGTGCCAGCAGTCGACTAGCGGGAGCCTACGAGCAGTACTTC.

The CDR3 protein is CASSWARGNTGELFF. The CDR3 nucleotides read TGCGCCAGCAGCTGGGCCAGGGGGAACACCGGGGAGCTGTTTTTT. The J gene is TRBJ2-2, the V gene TRBV5-1; TRBD1 might be the D (6 bases). Germline V CDR1 and CDR2: SGHRS, YFSETQ. The length of the CDR3 is 15 residues. The ends were cut back, 3 bases at V and 1 base at J, with 10 bases in the middle.

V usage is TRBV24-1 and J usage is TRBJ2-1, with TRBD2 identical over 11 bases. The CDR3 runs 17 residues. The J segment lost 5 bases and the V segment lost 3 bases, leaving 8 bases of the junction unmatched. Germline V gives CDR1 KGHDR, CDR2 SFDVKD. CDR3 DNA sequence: TGTGCCACCAGTGATACTAGCGGGAGAGGTTTCCACAATGAGCAGTTCTTC. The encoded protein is CATSDTSGRGFHNEQFF.

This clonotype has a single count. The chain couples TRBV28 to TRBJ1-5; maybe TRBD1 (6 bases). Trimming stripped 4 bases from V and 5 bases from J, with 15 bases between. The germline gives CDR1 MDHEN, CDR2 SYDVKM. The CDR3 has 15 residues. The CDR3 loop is CASSSLDSPHQPQHF. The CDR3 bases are TGTGCCAGCAGTTCTCTGGACAGCCCCCATCAGCCCCAGCATTTT.

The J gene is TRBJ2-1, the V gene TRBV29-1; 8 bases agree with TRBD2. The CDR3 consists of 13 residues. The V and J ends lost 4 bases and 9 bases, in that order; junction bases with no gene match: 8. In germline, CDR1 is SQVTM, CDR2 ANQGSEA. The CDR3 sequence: CSVGGREGIEQFF. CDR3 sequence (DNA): TGCAGCGTTGGAGGTCGGGAGGGGATTGAGCAGTTCTTC.

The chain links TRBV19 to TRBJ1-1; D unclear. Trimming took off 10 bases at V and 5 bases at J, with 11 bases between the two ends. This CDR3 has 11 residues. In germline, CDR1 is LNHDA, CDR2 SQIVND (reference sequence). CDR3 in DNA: TGTGCCACCCACCCTGGAACTGAAGCTTTCTTT. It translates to CATHPGTEAFF.

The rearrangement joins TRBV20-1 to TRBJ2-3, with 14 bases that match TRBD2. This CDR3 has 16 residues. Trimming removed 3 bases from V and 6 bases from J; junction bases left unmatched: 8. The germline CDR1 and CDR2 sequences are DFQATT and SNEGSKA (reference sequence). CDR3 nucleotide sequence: TGCAGTGCTAGGCCCGGGACTAGCGGGAGCCGGGATACGCAGTATTTT. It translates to CSARPGTSGSRDTQYF.

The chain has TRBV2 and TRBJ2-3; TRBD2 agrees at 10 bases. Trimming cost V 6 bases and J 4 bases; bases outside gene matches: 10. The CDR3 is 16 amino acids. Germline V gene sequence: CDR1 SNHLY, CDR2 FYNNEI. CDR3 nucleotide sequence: TGTGCCAGCAGCTGGGGGAGCGGGAGGGCCGCAGATACGCAGTATTTT. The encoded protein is CASSWGSGRAADTQYF.